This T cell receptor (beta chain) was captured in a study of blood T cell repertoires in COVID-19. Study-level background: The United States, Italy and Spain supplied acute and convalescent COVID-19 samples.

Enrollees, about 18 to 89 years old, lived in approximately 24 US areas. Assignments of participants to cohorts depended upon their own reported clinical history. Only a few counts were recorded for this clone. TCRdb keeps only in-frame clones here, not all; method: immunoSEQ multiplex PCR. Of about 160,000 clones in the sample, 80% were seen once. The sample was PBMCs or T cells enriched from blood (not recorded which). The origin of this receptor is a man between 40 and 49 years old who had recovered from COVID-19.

CDR3 nucleotide sequence: TGCAGAAGCACCACGAACACTGAAGCTTTCTTT. It codes for CRSTTNTEAFF. V usage is TRBV20-1 and J usage is TRBJ1-1; no reliable D call. The CDR3 length is 11 residues. Germline V CDR1 and CDR2: DFQATT, SNEGSKA (reference sequence).